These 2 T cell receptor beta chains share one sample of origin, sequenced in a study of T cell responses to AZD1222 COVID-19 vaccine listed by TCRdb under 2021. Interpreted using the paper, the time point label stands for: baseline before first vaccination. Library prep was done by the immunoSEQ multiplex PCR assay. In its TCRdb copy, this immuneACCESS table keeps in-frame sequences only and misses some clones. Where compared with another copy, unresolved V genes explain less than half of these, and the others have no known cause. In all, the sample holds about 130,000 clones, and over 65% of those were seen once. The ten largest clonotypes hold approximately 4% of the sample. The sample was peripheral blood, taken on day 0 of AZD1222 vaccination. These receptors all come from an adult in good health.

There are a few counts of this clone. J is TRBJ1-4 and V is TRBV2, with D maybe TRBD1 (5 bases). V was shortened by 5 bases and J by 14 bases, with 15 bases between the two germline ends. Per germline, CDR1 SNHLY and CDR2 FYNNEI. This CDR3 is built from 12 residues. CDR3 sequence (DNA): TGTGCCAGCAGTTTTGGGGACCTTTCGCTGTTTTTT. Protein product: CASSFGDLSLFF.

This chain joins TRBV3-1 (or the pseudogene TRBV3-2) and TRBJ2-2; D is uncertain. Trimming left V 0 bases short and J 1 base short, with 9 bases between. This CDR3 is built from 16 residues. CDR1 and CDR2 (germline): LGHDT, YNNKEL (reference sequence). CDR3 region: CASSQDLPGNTGELFF. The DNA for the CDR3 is TGTGCCAGCAGCCAAGATCTCCCAGGGAACACCGGGGAGCTGTTTTTT.